Listed below are T cell receptor beta chains from one sample, sequenced in a study of T cell repertoires in cytomegalovirus infection. TCRdb processed the reads anew with MiXCR; each CDR3 protein has one entry. The sample includes approximately 390,000 distinct CDR3 sequences, roughly 36% of them seen just once. The antigens these receptors bind are not known. The sequencing here drew on cultured PBMCs, taken from culture after CMV antigen stimulation. The source is a human donor in good health (CMV status not recorded). Some clones in this sample may be carry-over from other donors' samples. Each CDR3 is given with its conserved first and last residue.

v_gene,j_gene,CDR3aa
TRBV6-6,TRBJ1-2,CASSPRTGNKPLYTF
TRBV20-1,TRBJ2-1,CSARAITSGRGDEQFF
TRBV20-1,TRBJ2-1,CSARRLAGGYNEQFF
TRBV7-8,TRBJ1-1,CASSHNRGRAEAFF
TRBV7-9,TRBJ2-2,CASSGGTGGLAGELFF
TRBV20-1,TRBJ2-7,CSARVHPGRVSEQYF
TRBV6-5,TRBJ1-1,CASSYSTVNTEAFF
TRBV7-8,TRBJ1-6,CASSSLQKTYNSPLHF
TRBV12-3/TRBV12-4,TRBJ2-1,CASSLSGRTDEQFF
TRBV10-3,TRBJ2-3,CAILRPNPDTQYF
TRBV20-1,TRBJ1-1,CSGGGLTYTEAFF
TRBV9,TRBJ1-1,CASSVSPLRNTEAFF
TRBV19,TRBJ1-4,CASSRTQTTNEKLFF
TRBV5-1,TRBJ2-3,CASSLKRGSSTDTQYF
TRBV20-1,TRBJ2-3,CSAVGRLTDTQYF
TRBV20-1,TRBJ1-2,CSARDPLDRVRGYTF
TRBV19,TRBJ1-1,CASSIPRLDGINTEAFF
TRBV6-1,TRBJ2-1,CASRGQFGHYNEQFF
TRBV10-3,TRBJ1-1,CAISVGTDTEAFF
TRBV7-9,TRBJ1-1,CASSLGPGTTDAEAFF
TRBV7-6,TRBJ2-5,CASSSRGVLRSQETQYF
TRBV7-6,TRBJ1-1,CASSLWVNTEAFF
TRBV4-3,TRBJ2-2,CASSLGLAGVAGELFF
TRBV7-8,TRBJ2-1,CASSSRGGAEQFF
TRBV6-2/TRBV6-3,TRBJ1-1,CASSWFILAEAFF
TRBV7-2,TRBJ2-5,CASSLGGPMKTQYF
TRBV19,TRBJ2-1,CASSNDRVEFF
TRBV25-1,TRBJ1-1,CASRRDLGTEAFF
TRBV14,TRBJ1-1,CASSPRLGENTEAFF
TRBV4-1,TRBJ2-3,CASSQGRDPSRTDTQYF
TRBV7-8,TRBJ2-7,CASSLGGGPYEQYF
TRBV19,TRBJ2-3,CASSIRDSSTDTQYF
TRBV12-3/TRBV12-4,TRBJ1-1,CASSLEGRGNTEAFF
TRBV11-3,TRBJ2-1,CASSGRGGGRAYNEQFF
TRBV29-1,TRBJ2-5,CSVTGTTRETQYF
TRBV27,TRBJ2-1,CASNLGLAGVNEQFF
TRBV27,TRBJ2-3,CASTPETGSTDTQYF
TRBV7-3,TRBJ2-1,CASSLKGGRPLSSYNEQFF
TRBV7-2,TRBJ2-7,CASSPTSGAYEQYF
TRBV6-2/TRBV6-3,TRBJ1-1,CASSTPRNAFF
TRBV11-2,TRBJ1-1,CASSRGGGRLTEAFF
TRBV6-1,TRBJ2-1,CASSPSNRAYNEQFF
TRBV27,TRBJ1-2,CASHHTGNAYGYTF
TRBV28,TRBJ2-7,CASTPGGGISYEQYF
TRBV7-2,TRBJ2-3,CASTNTDTQYF
TRBV7-2,TRBJ2-7,CASSRLLNYEQYF
TRBV12-3/TRBV12-4,TRBJ1-5,CASSGTGLQPQHF
TRBV6-4,TRBJ2-3,CASSDTGQSTDTQYF
TRBV6-2/TRBV6-3,TRBJ2-1,CASSRQTSGRATNEQFF
TRBV7-2,TRBJ1-3,CASSSLHGSGNTIYF